One sample yielded the 6 T cell receptor beta chains listed below, sequenced in a study of blood T cell repertoires in COVID-19 (dated by TCRdb to 2020 to 2021). Library method: the immunoSEQ multiplex PCR assay. TCRdb obtained this table from immuneACCESS and retained in-frame rearrangements with V and J assigned. These tables miss some clones; where compared with another copy, unresolved V genes account for less than half of the shortfall, and the remainder is unexplained. A total of about 480,000 clones appear in this sample, about 85% of them only once. The ten largest clones capture just over 8% of the sample. The sample consisted of PBMCs or T cells enriched from blood (not recorded which). The receptors were sampled from an older woman who had recovered from COVID-19.

This chain joins TRBV7-9 and TRBJ2-3; D gene uncertain. V lost 5 bases and J lost 2, with 11 bases in between. This CDR3 region has 14 residues. Germline CDR1 and CDR2: SEHNR and FQNEAQ (reference sequence). CDR3 sequence reads: CASSKNSLTDTQYF. CDR3 sequence (DNA): TGTGCCAGCAGCAAAAACAGCCTCACAGATACGCAGTATTTT.

This rearrangement joins TRBV3-1 (or the pseudogene TRBV3-2) to TRBJ2-3, with 14 bases lining up with TRBD2. After removal of 4 bases from V and 5 bases from J, the junction contained 2 bases not matched to a gene. The CDR3 spans 15 residues. Per germline, CDR1 LGHDT and CDR2 YNNKEL (reference sequence). CDR3 DNA: TGTGCCAGCAGCCGGACTAGCGGGGGGCGAGATACGCAGTATTTT. This sequence encodes CASSRTSGGRDTQYF.

The V and J genes are TRBV30 and TRBJ1-2; maybe TRBD1 (6 bases). Germline CDR1 and CDR2: GTSNPN and SVGIG (reference sequence). The CDR3 covers 14 residues. V was pared by 5 bases and J by 5 bases, with 18 bases between. The CDR3: CAWLQVGAWYGYTF. The CDR3 DNA sequence: TGTGCCTGGCTACAGGTGGGGGCATGGTATGGCTACACCTTC.

The chain recombines TRBV5-1 with TRBJ2-2; 7 nucleotides match TRBD2. V gave up 6 bases and J gave up 0 bases; unmatched junction bases: 8. The V gene's germline CDR1 is SGHRS and CDR2 YFSETQ. This CDR3 spans 16 amino acids. DNA for the CDR3: TGCGCCAGCACCGCACGGGGGGACTCGAACACCGGGGAGCTGTTTTTT. Residues: CASTARGDSNTGELFF.

The rearrangement links TRBV5-1 to TRBJ2-2, with TRBD1 identical over 8 bases. V lost 4 bases, J lost 5 bases, and 7 bases stayed unmatched. The CDR3 extends over 15 amino acids. The germline V gene has CDR1 SGHRS and CDR2 YFSETQ. The CDR3 region has the DNA TGCGCCAGCAGCCCGCGGACAGGGTATACCGGGGAGCTGTTTTTT. It specifies CASSPRTGYTGELFF.

The J gene is TRBJ1-5, the V gene TRBV7-9; unclear D gene. This CDR3 region has 16 residues. Per germline, CDR1 SEHNR and CDR2 FQNEAQ (reference sequence). Between the trimmed V and J ends, which lost 2 bases and 6 bases, there was a span of 17 bases. Written as DNA, the CDR3 is TGTGCCAGCAGCTTATTTTCAGGAGGAGAGGGTCAGCCCCAGCATTTT. It encodes CASSLFSGGEGQPQHF.